The 16 T cell receptor beta chains given below trace back to one sample, sequenced in a study of T cell changes during pregnancy in multiple sclerosis. The method was immunoSEQ multiplex PCR; TCRdb's version includes in-frame clones alone and lacks a portion of them. This sample has tens of thousands of clones, with around 90% found just once. The sample was peripheral blood, taken in the first trimester of pregnancy. The receptors derive from a female donor in good health, enrolled as a control in a pregnancy study.

DNA for the CDR3: TGTGCCAGCAGTTTGCTTACAGGGAATGGCTACACCTTC. This encodes CASSLLTGNGYTF. The chain employs TRBV6-5 and TRBJ1-2; maybe TRBD1 (6 bases). Trimming took 4 bases from V and 6 from J, leaving 12 bases between them. The CDR3 consists of 13 residues. The germline V gene encodes CDR1 MNHEY and CDR2 SVGAGI.

V gene TRBV4-2 combines with J gene TRBJ2-3; 12 bases agree with TRBD2. The CDR3 contains 15 residues. Trimming cost V 7 bases and J 6 bases; bases outside gene matches: 8. Per germline, CDR1 LGHNA and CDR2 YNFKEQ. In nucleotides, the CDR3 is TGTGCCAGCACCCCTAGCGGGGGGGCGCCCGATACGCAGTATTTT. Translation: CASTPSGGAPDTQYF.

This chain uses TRBV2 with TRBJ1-1; 11 nucleotides align to TRBD1. The J segment lost 8 bases and the V segment lost 6 bases, leaving 8 bases of the junction unmatched. The CDR3 has 14 amino acids. CDR1 and CDR2 from the germline V gene are SNHLY and FYNNEI. CDR3 in DNA: TGTGCCAGCAGCGGAGGACAGGGGGCAGGGGAAGCTTTCTTT. It encodes CASSGGQGAGEAFF. Using reference TRBV2 and TRBJ1-1 for the parts outside the CDR3, the full variable domain is EPEVTQTPSHQVTQMGQEVILRCVPISNHLYFYWYRQILGQKVEFLVSFYNNEISEKSEIFDDQFSVERPDGSNFTLKIRSTKLEDSAMYFCASSGGQGAGEAFFGQGTRLTVV.

This clone was picked up a small number of times. The rearrangement uses TRBV10-1 and TRBJ2-7; 9 nucleotides agree with TRBD2. Germline trimming cut 1 base from V and 5 bases from J; bases unmatched to any gene: 3. In germline, CDR1 is WNHNN, CDR2 SYGVQD (reference sequence). The CDR3 contains 14 residues. The CDR3: CASSELASGNEQYF. The CDR3 coding sequence is TGCGCCAGCAGTGAGTTGGCTAGCGGGAACGAGCAGTACTTC.

V usage is TRBV4-2 and J usage is TRBJ2-6; perhaps TRBD1 as D (6 bases). The CDR3 consists of 17 residues. V lost 0 bases and J 0 bases, leaving 9 bases between the germline ends. CDR1 is LGHNA, CDR2 YNFKEQ, per germline. The CDR3 region has the DNA TGTGCCAGCAGCCAAGATGGGGACAACTCTGGGGCCAACGTCCTGACTTTC. This codes for CASSQDGDNSGANVLTF.

The CDR3 region is CASSLRLAWENEQFF. DNA for the CDR3: TGTGCCAGCAGCCTTCGGCTAGCGTGGGAGAATGAGCAGTTCTTC. V and J are TRBV7-2 and TRBJ2-1; a weak D match, TRBD2 (6 bases). The CDR3 covers 15 residues. Germline CDR1 and CDR2: SGHTA and FQGNSA. The V end lost 5 bases, the J end lost 7 bases, and 18 bases lay between the germline ends.

CDR3 DNA sequence: TGTGCCAGCAGCTTAAGTGAAATTGGGACTACAGCCTACAATGAGCAGTTCTTC. Protein product: CASSLSEIGTTAYNEQFF. The V gene is TRBV7-2, the J gene TRBJ2-1, with 7 bases fitting TRBD2. Germline V gene sequence: CDR1 SGHTA, CDR2 FQGNSA. V gave up 2 bases and J gave up 2 bases; unmatched junction bases: 12. The CDR3 sequence is 18 residues long.

The J gene is TRBJ1-2, the V gene TRBV4-3; possible D gene TRBD1, 6 bases. V lost 0 bases to trimming and J lost 2 bases, with 16 bases between them. Germline CDR1 is LGHNA and CDR2 is YSLEER. This CDR3 has 17 residues. CDR3 in amino acids: CASSQDRSGHLNYGYTF. As DNA, the CDR3 is TGCGCCAGCAGCCAAGATCGATCGGGACACCTGAACTATGGCTACACCTTC.

The chain is built from TRBV19 and TRBJ2-7, with D unclear. V was cut by 6 bases and J by 0 bases, with 15 bases left in between. Per the germline V gene, CDR1 is LNHDA and CDR2 is SQIVND (reference sequence). This CDR3 is 15 amino acids long. DNA of the CDR3: TGTGCCAGTAGAGTGGGCCCAGGCGACTCCTACGAGCAGTACTTC. Its translation is CASRVGPGDSYEQYF.

V usage is TRBV7-2 and J usage is TRBJ2-5; D not resolved. Germline CDR1 is SGHTA and CDR2 is FQGNSA. The V and J ends lost 5 bases and 5 bases respectively, with 9 bases between them. There are 12 residues in the CDR3. The CDR3: CASSTLRETQYF. CDR3 bases: TGTGCCAGCAGCACGCTCAGGGAGACCCAGTACTTC. Full variable domain (remainder filled in from reference TRBV7-2 and TRBJ2-5): GAGVSQSPSNKVTEKGKDVELRCDPISGHTALYWYRQSLGQGLEFLIYFQGNSAPDKSGLPSDRFSAERTGGSVSTLTIQRTQQEDSAVYLCASSTLRETQYFGPGTRLLVL.

This rearrangement joins TRBV28 to TRBJ2-1; 11 bases align to TRBD2. V trimming: 4 bases; J trimming: 3 bases; junction bases outside the gene matches: 2. Germline CDR1 is MDHEN and CDR2 is SYDVKM. This CDR3 has 15 amino acids. The chain's CDR3 is CASSSSGRHYNEQFF. CDR3 sequence (DNA): TGTGCCAGCAGTTCTAGCGGGAGGCACTACAATGAGCAGTTCTTC.

The table lists this clone with a count of one. Other DNA sequences of this sample code for an identical CDR3. The chain is built from TRBV5-1 and TRBJ2-7; D call uncertain. V was trimmed by 1 base and J by 2 bases, leaving 7 bases between them. The CDR3 has 13 residues. Germline lookup yields CDR1 SGHRS and CDR2 YFSETQ. In DNA form, the CDR3 reads TGCGCCAGCAGCTTGACAGTAACCTACGAGCAGTACTTC. It codes for CASSLTVTYEQYF.

This clone has only one observation. The V call is TRBV4-1, the J call TRBJ2-1; D is possibly TRBD1 (5 bases). The CDR3 loop spans 18 amino acids. The V gene's germline CDR1 is MGHRA and CDR2 YSYEKL. Between the trimmed V and J ends, which lost 4 bases and 3 bases, there was a span of 22 bases. DNA of the CDR3: TGCGCCAGCAGCCCTCAACCACCAGGGTCGTTGGTCTACAATGAGCAGTTCTTC. It specifies CASSPQPPGSLVYNEQFF.

With respect to this clone: Other DNA sequences in this sample translate to the same CDR3. This chain uses TRBV7-2 with TRBJ2-7; no definite D call. The germline V and J ends were trimmed by 2 bases and 2 bases, with 10 bases remaining between them. This CDR3 comprises 14 residues. Germline V gene lookup returns CDR1 SGHTA and CDR2 FQGNSA. For the CDR3, the DNA is TGTGCCAGCAGCTTATCCGGAGTTACCTACGAGCAGTACTTC. Its translation is CASSLSGVTYEQYF.

This chain uses TRBV7-2 with TRBJ2-1; D remains unclear. CDR1 is SGHTA, CDR2 FQGNSA, per germline. The CDR3 is made up of 16 amino acids. V lost 0 bases and J 4 bases, leaving 13 bases between the germline ends. For the CDR3, the DNA is TGTGCCAGCAGCTTAGCCCCTGCGGTGGCATACAATGAGCAGTTCTTC. It specifies CASSLAPAVAYNEQFF.

The chain uses TRBV18 and TRBJ2-7, with 9 bases that match TRBD1. Unmatched junction bases numbered 9, after V lost 2 bases and J lost 4 bases. Germline V gene sequence: CDR1 KGHSH, CDR2 LQKENI. The CDR3 loop spans 16 amino acids. CDR3 nucleotides: TGTGCCAGCTCACCAAGCGAGACAGGGGGTTTATACGAGCAGTACTTC. This sequence encodes CASSPSETGGLYEQYF.